This entry concerns a single T cell receptor beta chain. This clonotype was counted many times. Its antigen target is currently unknown. Per-base quality was not reported, and no clone a single base away is much larger than it. The junction carries 12 bases between V and J, which are trimmed by 1 base and 2 bases respectively. The CDR3 holds 15 amino acids from the cysteine to the phenylalanine. The CDR3 DNA has 45 bases and is translated from base 1. The CDR1 and CDR2 encoded by the germline V gene (reference sequence) are LNHNV and YYDKDF. These data come from a study of T cells after yellow fever vaccination (dated by TCRdb to between 2017 and 2020). With regard to the full study: Libraries from fractions with low cell numbers were prepared with the SMART-Seq v4 Ultra Low Input RNA kit. Bulk TCR alpha and beta repertoires were sequenced longitudinally to track T-cell clones before and after primary and booster YFV17D yellow fever vaccination. Blood was collected at multiple timepoints before and after primary and secondary immunization, and bulk PBMC replicates and cell subsets were isolated. Two healthy male donors made up the cohort, one aged 18 to 30 years and the other aged 30 to 40 years.

Paper-wide results and their limitations: A small share of clonotypes was detected in both CD4 and CD8 compartments, with the overlap likely arising from convergent recombination. Compared with the primary T-cell response, the secondary T-cell response was faster but weaker, reaching its peak on day 5 rather than on day 15. FACS-sorted repertoires could contain abundant contaminating clonotypes from the bulk population, so computational filtering was required. The study included only a couple of donors, which limits how far the findings can be generalized. Most clones expanded after primary vaccination (almost 98% of CD4 and about 85% of CD8) were re-detected after the booster, suggesting that broad memory maintenance occurred.

The meaning of the sample's treatment or condition label: live attenuated yellow fever vaccine strain. A standard Ficoll-Paque protocol was used to isolate PBMCs from peripheral blood. Dynabeads CD4 and CD8 positive selection kits were used to isolate CD4 and CD8 T-cell fractions. TriZol was used to extract RNA from bulk PBMCs, from CD4 and CD8 fractions, and from dextramer-positive and dextramer-negative fractions. The instrument was an Illumina NovaSeq 6000. TCR cDNA was synthesized by 5'RACE template switching, which introduced a universal primer site and unique molecular identifiers. cDNA synthesis was primed from both the TCR alpha and TCR beta constant segments. Two PCR steps were used to amplify libraries, with sample barcodes and sequencing adapters being added in the second step. Sequencing of libraries was performed on Illumina HiSeq 2500 (2x100 bp) or NovaSeq (2x150 bp). As for the original processing: Demultiplexing of reads and collapsing into UMI consensus sequences were performed with MIGEC, and V(D)J alignment was carried out with MiXCR. Vaccine-responding clonotypes were identified with edgeR using replicate PBMC samples, with FDR below 0.01 and a log2 fold change above 5 up to day 15 being required. Each bulk clonotype was labeled CD4 or CD8 based on which sequenced repertoire, CD4 or CD8, contained the clonotype at higher abundance. TCRdb itself trimmed the public reads at Q25 with fastp, ran MiXCR and retained productive beta chains. CDR3 protein sequences are deduplicated, and each keeps its most common genes and DNA. The V and J calls and clone size come from TCRdb's table, not from the authors' own analysis. Here the sample has some 320,000 distinct CDR3 sequences; around 9.3% occur a single time. About 3.7% of the sample rests with the top ten.

The TCR was taken from a young man who received the YFV17D yellow fever vaccine. The source was CD4+ T cells sorted from PBMCs, collected 5 days after the yellow fever booster vaccination. The sequence links TRBV15 to TRBJ2-7; no D gene call is confident. The DNA sequence reads TGTGCCACCAGCAGAGGGGTGGTCGGCACCTACGAGCAGTACTTC. This encodes CATSRGVVGTYEQYF.